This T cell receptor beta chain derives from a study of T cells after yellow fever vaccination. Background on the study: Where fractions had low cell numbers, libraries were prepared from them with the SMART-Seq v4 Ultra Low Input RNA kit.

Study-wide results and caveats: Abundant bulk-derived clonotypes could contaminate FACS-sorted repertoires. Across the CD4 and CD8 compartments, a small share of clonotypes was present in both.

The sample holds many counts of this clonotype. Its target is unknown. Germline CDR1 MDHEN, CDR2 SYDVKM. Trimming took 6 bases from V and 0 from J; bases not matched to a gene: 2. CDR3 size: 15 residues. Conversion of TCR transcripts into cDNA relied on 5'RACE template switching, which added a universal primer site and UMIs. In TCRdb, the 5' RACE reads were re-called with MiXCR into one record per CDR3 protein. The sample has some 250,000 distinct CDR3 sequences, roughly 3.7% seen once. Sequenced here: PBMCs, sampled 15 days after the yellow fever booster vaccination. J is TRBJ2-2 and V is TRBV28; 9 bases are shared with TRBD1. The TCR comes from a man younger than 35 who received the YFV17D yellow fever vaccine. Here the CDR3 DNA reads TGTGCCAGCAGGGGGGACAGGGCGAACACCGGGGAGCTGTTTTTT. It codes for CASRGDRANTGELFF.